What follows are 4 T cell receptor beta chains derived from one specimen sequenced in a study of blood T cell repertoires in COVID-19. Using immunoSEQ multiplex PCR, the repertoire was profiled, and TCRdb retains in-frame clones only, with some absent. The sample carries 250,000 to 300,000 clones, 85% to 90% recorded once. Sequencing was performed on peripheral blood. These receptors came from a woman in her twenties or thirties with COVID-19, enrolled during active disease.

J is TRBJ1-1 and V is TRBV5-1; D is ambiguous. The length of the CDR3 is 14 residues. V gave up 0 bases and J gave up 1 base, with 7 bases separating them. The germline V gene encodes CDR1 SGHRS and CDR2 YFSETQ. CDR3 sequence: CASSLGRQNTEAFF. CDR3 nucleotide sequence: TGCGCCAGCAGCTTGGGCAGGCAGAACACTGAAGCTTTCTTT.

This clone was counted once. The chain has TRBV7-8 and TRBJ2-1, with D possibly matching TRBD1 (6 bases). The CDR3 totals 16 residues. Germline CDR1 is SGHVS and CDR2 is FQNEAQ. With 4 bases removed from V and 5 bases from J, the gap between germline ends came to 18 bases. The CDR3 DNA sequence: TGTGCCAGCAGCTCCCGGGCACTGGGGGCTAACAATGAGCAGTTCTTC. Residues: CASSSRALGANNEQFF.

The V gene is TRBV3-1 (or the pseudogene TRBV3-2), the J gene TRBJ2-5; TRBD2 agrees at 10 bases. Germline V gene data show CDR1 as LGHDT and CDR2 as YNNKEL (reference sequence). The ends lost 1 base at V and 0 bases at J; junction bases unmatched: 11. The CDR3 is made up of 19 amino acids. CDR3 in DNA: TGTGCCAGCAGCCAAGCAGGTCTAGCGGGGGATAAGTACCAAGAGACCCAGTACTTC. As protein: CASSQAGLAGDKYQETQYF.

This chain uses TRBV4-1 with TRBJ2-5; TRBD1 might be the D (5 bases). CDR3 length equals 16 residues. Germline CDR1 reads MGHRA; CDR2 reads YSYEKL. V was pared by 2 bases and J by 5 bases, with 18 bases between. The CDR3 sequence: CASSQPPKGLEETQYF. DNA of the CDR3: TGCGCCAGCAGCCAACCCCCCAAGGGGCTAGAGGAGACCCAGTACTTC.